What follows are 8 T cell receptor beta chains derived from one specimen sequenced in a study of blood T cells in healthy people across ages (dated by TCRdb to 2013 to 2016). The library relied on 5' RACE. Sequenced on an Illumina HiSeq 2500. A second PCR of about 6 to 11 cycles was run with a J-beta primer mix and a sample-barcoded 5' primer. In-frame beta chains were kept once TCRdb had trimmed the public reads at Q25 with fastp and called clones with MiXCR. Under each unique CDR3 protein, matching rows form one entry showing the most common genes and DNA. Present in this sample are approximately 780,000 distinct CDR3 sequences, approximately 24% of which were seen just once. The biggest ten clones account for less than 3.5% of the sample. The same data also went into a second study, on T cells of mothers and their children.

Sequenced: blood. Source of these receptors: a boy under 18 in good health.

The CDR3 DNA sequence: TGCAGTGCTCCCGACAGGGGGGGTCGGGGAGCTTTCTTT. Protein: CSAPDRGGRGAFF. This chain links TRBV20-1 with TRBJ1-1, with 9 bases matching TRBD1. The CDR3 has 13 amino acids. CDR1 DFQATT and CDR2 SNEGSKA come from the germline V gene (reference sequence). V trimming: 5 bases; J trimming: 10 bases; junction bases outside the gene matches: 11.

This clonotype was counted only a few times. The genes are TRBV10-2 and TRBJ2-5; D is ambiguous. The end of the DNA fits TRBJ2-7 better, so the J call may be wrong. There are 13 residues in the CDR3. Germline CDR1 is WSHSY and CDR2 is SAAADI. The CDR3 DNA reads TGCGCCAGCAGTGACTCCTTGACCTACGAGCAGTACTTC. Its protein product is CASSDSLTYEQYF.

The table lists this clonotype with a few counts. This rearrangement joins TRBV15 to TRBJ2-1; 13 positions match TRBD2. Trimming cost V 5 bases and J 8 bases; bases outside gene matches: 9. In germline, CDR1 is LNHNV, CDR2 YYDKDF (reference sequence). This CDR3 is built from 16 residues. The CDR3, as DNA: TGTGCCACCAGCCGCCTCGGGACTAGCGGGGCCGATGAGCAGTTCTTC. Protein sequence: CATSRLGTSGADEQFF.

This clonotype was seen a handful of times. The chain employs TRBV21-1 and TRBJ2-6; TRBD1 is taken as the D call from the table, unchecked against the DNA. TRBV21-1 is described as a pseudogene. The CDR3 covers 16 residues. CDR3 DNA: TGTGCCAGCAGCTGCGGGGCCAACTCTGGGGCCAACGTCCTGACTTTC. Amino acid sequence: CASSCGANSGANVLTF.

This clonotype has more than one count but fewer than ten. This chain joins TRBV5-1 and TRBJ1-3; the D gene is possibly TRBD1 (5 bases). CDR3 size: 16 residues. V was cut by 2 bases and J by 0 bases, with 12 bases left in between. CDR1 SGHRS and CDR2 YFSETQ come from the germline V gene. CDR3 in amino acids: CASSFGGTNSGNTIYF. CDR3 sequence (DNA): TGCGCCAGCAGCTTCGGAGGGACTAACTCTGGAAACACCATATATTTT.

The chain carries TRBV7-9 and TRBJ2-1; 10 bases align to TRBD2. The germline V gene encodes CDR1 SEHNR and CDR2 FQNEAQ (reference sequence). V lost 6 bases and J lost 1; bases outside the gene matches: 3. The CDR3 is 15 residues long. The CDR3 nucleotides are TGTGCCAGCAGACAAGCGGGGGGGTCCTACAATGAGCAGTTCTTC. This gives the protein CASRQAGGSYNEQFF.

This clonotype occurred a few times. This chain connects TRBV5-1 to TRBJ1-2; D gene ambiguous. V was trimmed by 0 bases and J by 8 bases, leaving 11 bases between them. CDR3 length: 13 amino acids. Germline CDR1 is SGHRS and CDR2 is YFSETQ. The CDR3 loop reads CASSLGPAVGYTF. The CDR3 DNA sequence: TGCGCCAGCAGCTTGGGGCCCGCTGTGGGCTACACCTTC. Supplemented by reference TRBV5-1 and TRBJ1-2, the full variable domain reads KAGVTQTPRYLIKTRGQQVTLSCSPISGHRSVSWYQQTPGQGLQFLFEYFSETQRNKGNFPGRFSGRQFSNSRSEMNVSTLELGDSALYLCASSLGPAVGYTFGSGTRLTVV.

This clonotype was recorded a few times. This chain uses TRBV3-1 with TRBJ1-1; D may be TRBD1 (5 bases). The germline V gene encodes CDR1 LGHDT and CDR2 YNNKEL (reference sequence). Trimming took 5 bases from V and 4 from J, leaving 17 bases between them. The CDR3 extends over 15 amino acids. CDR3 region: CASSYDVARGTEAFF. The CDR3 nucleotides read TGTGCCAGCAGCTACGACGTTGCGAGGGGCACTGAAGCTTTCTTT.